The clone carrying this T cell receptor (beta chain) turned up a few times. Its matching antigen is unknown. The sample comes from a study of beta chain features in type 1 diabetes. Study-level findings and limits: Shorter TCRB CDR3s, moderately but significantly so, marked every one of the four CD4+ subsets in Type 1 diabetes patients. Naive, central memory and Treg TCRB repertoires appeared more alike in patients than in healthy donors.

Trimming removed 4 bases from V and 13 bases from J, with 16 bases in between. Per the germline V gene, CDR1 is SNHLY and CDR2 is FYNNEI. The CDR3 spans 12 residues. The isolated RNA, all of it, was reverse transcribed, so expressed TCRB transcripts were what got sequenced. Method: immunoSEQ multiplex PCR; TCRdb's copy keeps in-frame clones and lacks some. The sample lists around 260,000 clones, 24% seen once, with over 0.01% in the top ten. The chain couples TRBV2 to TRBJ1-2, with no clear D. Input material: naive CD4+ T cells from blood. This receptor was obtained from a woman aged 30 to 39 with type 1 diabetes. CDR3 coding DNA: TGTGCCAGCAGTGTTAGGCAGGAGGGCATCACCTTC. Its translation: CASSVRQEGITF.